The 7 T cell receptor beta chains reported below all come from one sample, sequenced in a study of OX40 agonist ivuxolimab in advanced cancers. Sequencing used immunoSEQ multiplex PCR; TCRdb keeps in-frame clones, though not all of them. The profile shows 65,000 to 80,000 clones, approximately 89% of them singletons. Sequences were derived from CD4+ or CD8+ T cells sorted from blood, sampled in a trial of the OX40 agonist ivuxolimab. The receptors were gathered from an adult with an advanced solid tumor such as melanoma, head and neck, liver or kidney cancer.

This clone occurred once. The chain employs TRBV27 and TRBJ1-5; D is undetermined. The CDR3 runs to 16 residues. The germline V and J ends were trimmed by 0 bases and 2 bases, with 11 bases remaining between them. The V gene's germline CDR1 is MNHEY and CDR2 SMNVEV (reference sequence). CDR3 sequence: CASSLSKNWGNQPQHF. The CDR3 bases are TGTGCCAGCAGTTTATCGAAAAATTGGGGCAATCAGCCCCAGCATTTT.

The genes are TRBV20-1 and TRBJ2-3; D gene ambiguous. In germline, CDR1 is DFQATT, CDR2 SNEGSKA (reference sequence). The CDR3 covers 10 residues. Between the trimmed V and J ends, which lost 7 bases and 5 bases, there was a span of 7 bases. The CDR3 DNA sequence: TGCAGTGTGTCCGGAGATACGCAGTATTTT. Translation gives CSVSGDTQYF.

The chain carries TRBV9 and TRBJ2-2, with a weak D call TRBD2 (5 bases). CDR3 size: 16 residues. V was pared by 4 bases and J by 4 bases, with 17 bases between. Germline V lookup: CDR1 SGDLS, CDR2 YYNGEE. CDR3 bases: TGTGCCAGCAGCCCCTTTATCGGGGTCTCCACCGGGGAGCTGTTTTTT. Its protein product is CASSPFIGVSTGELFF.

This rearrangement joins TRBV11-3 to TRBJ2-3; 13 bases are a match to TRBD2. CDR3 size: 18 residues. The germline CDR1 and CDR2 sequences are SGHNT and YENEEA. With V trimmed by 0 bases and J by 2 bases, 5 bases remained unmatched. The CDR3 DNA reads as TGTGCCAGCAGCTTAGACCCGGGACTAGCGGGAAACACAGATACGCAGTATTTT. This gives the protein CASSLDPGLAGNTDTQYF.

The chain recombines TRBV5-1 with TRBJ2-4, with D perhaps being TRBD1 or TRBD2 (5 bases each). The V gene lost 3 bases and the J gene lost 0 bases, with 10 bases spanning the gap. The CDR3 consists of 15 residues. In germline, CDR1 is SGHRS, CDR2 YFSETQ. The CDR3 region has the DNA TGCGCCAGCAGCTCCGGGACCCCAGCCAAAAACATTCAGTACTTC. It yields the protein CASSSGTPAKNIQYF.

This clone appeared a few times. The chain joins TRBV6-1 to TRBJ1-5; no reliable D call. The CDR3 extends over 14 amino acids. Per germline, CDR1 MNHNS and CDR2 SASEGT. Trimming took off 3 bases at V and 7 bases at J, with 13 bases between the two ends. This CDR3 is CASSDVGSFQPQHF. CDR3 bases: TGTGCCAGCAGTGATGTAGGAAGTTTCCAGCCCCAGCATTTT.

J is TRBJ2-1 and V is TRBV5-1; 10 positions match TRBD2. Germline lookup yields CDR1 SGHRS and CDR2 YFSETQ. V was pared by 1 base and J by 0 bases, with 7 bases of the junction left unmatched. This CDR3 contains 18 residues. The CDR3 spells CASSLMGLALHSYNEQFF. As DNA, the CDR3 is TGCGCCAGCAGCTTGATGGGACTAGCGCTCCACTCCTACAATGAGCAGTTCTTC.